This T cell receptor beta chain comes out of a study of CD8+CD57+ T cells in acquired aplastic anemia. For sequencing, patients were chosen who had shown expansion of CD8+CD57+ cells by flow cytometry. The germline V and J ends were trimmed by 5 bases and 1 base, with 10 bases remaining between them. CDR1 is SGHTA and CDR2 is FQGTGA in the germline V gene. This CDR3 has 14 residues. TCR beta VDJ combinations and CDR3 sequences were profiled from genomic DNA. TCRdb used MiXCR to reprocess the reads, holding one entry per CDR3 protein. The table shows 50,000 to 65,000 distinct CDR3 sequences, with just over 55% occurring only once.

The sample taken for sequencing was sorted CD4+, CD8+, or CD8+CD57+ T cells (not recorded which) from PBMCs. This sequence originates from a human donor with aplastic anemia. The chain combines TRBV7-3 with TRBJ2-3; possibly TRBD2 for D (6 bases). CDR3 residues: CASSPTRGTDTQYF. The DNA of the CDR3 is TGTGCCAGCAGCCCGACTAGAGGCACAGATACGCAGTATTTT.